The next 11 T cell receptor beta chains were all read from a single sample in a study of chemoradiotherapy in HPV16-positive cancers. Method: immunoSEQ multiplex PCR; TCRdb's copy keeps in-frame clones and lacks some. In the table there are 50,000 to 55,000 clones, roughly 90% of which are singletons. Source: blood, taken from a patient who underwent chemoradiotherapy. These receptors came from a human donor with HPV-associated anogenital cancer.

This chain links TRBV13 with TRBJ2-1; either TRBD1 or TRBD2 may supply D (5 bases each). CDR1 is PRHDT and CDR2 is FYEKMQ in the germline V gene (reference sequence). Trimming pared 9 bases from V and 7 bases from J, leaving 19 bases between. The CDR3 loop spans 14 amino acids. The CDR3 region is CASRDRRSANEQFF. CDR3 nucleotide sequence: TGTGCCAGTCGGGACCGCCGGTCGGCTAATGAGCAGTTCTTC.

CDR3 sequence reads: CASSLTDTDTQYF. The CDR3 bases are TGTGCCAGCAGTTTGACGGACACAGATACGCAGTATTTT. V and J are TRBV6-1 and TRBJ2-3, with D uncertain. Between the trimmed V and J ends, which lost 5 bases and 2 bases, there was a span of 8 bases. CDR1 MNHNS and CDR2 SASEGT come from the germline V gene. The CDR3 spans 13 residues.

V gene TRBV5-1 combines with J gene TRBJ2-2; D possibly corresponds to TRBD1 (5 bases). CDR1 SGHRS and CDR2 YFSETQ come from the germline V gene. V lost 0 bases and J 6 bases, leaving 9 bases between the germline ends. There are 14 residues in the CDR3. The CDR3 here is CASSLGARAGELFF. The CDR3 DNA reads TGCGCCAGCAGCTTGGGGGCCAGGGCCGGGGAGCTGTTTTTT.

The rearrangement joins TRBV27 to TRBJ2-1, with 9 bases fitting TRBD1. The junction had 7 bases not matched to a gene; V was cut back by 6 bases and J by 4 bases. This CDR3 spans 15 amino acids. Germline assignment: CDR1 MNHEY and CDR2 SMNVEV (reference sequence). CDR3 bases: TGTGCCAGCAGACCGGGACAGGGTTCATACAATGAGCAGTTCTTC. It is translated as CASRPGQGSYNEQFF.

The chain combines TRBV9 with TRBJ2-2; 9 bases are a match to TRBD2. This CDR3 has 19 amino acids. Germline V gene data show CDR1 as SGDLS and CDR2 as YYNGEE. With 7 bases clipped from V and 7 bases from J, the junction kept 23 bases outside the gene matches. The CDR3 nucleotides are TGTGCCAGCCAAACGGACGGCCGATATCTGGCGGGAGGGAGCGGGGAGCTGTTTTTT. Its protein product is CASQTDGRYLAGGSGELFF. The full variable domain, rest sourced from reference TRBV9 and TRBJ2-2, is DSGVTQTPKHLITATGQRVTLRCSPRSGDLSVYWYQQSLDQGLQFLIQYYNGEERAKGNILERFSAQQFPDLHSELNLSSLELGDSALYFCASQTDGRYLAGGSGELFFGEGSRLTVL.

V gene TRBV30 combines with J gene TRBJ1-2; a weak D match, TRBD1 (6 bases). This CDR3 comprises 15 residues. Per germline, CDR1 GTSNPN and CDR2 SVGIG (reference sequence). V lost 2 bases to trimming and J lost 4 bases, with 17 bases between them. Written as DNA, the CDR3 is TGTGCCTGGAGTCAGGGGCGGGAGAGCTCCTATGGCTACACCTTC. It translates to CAWSQGRESSYGYTF.

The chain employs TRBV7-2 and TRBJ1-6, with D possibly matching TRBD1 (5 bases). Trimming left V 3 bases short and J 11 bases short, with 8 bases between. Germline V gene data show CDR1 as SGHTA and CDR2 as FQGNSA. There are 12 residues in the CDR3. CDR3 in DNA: TGTGCCAGCAGCTTTTTAGGGGCACCCCTCCACTTT. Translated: CASSFLGAPLHF.

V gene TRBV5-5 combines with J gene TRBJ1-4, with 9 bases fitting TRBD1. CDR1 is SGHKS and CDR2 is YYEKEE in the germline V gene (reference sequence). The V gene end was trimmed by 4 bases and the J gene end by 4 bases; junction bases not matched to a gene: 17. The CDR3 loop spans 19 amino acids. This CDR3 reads CASSPGQGEEVMVNEKLFF. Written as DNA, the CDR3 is TGTGCCAGCAGCCCGGGACAGGGAGAAGAAGTAATGGTTAATGAAAAACTGTTTTTT.

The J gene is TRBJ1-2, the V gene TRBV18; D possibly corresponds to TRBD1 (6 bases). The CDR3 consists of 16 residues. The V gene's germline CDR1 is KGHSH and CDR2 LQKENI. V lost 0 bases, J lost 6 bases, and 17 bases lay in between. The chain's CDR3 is CASSPPGQGLRDGYTF. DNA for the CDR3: TGTGCCAGCTCACCACCGGGGCAGGGGTTAAGAGATGGCTACACCTTC.

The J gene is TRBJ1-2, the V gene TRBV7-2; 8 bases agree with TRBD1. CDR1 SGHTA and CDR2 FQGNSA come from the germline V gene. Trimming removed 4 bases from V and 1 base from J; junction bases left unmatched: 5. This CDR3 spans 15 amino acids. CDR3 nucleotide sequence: TGTGCCAGCAGCTCCAGGACAGGGAATAACTATGGCTACACCTTC. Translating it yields CASSSRTGNNYGYTF.

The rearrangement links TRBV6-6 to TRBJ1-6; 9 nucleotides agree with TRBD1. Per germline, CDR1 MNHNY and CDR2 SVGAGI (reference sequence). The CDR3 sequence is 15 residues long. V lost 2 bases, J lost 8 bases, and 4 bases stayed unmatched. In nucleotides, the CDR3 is TGTGCCAGCAGTTACCTCGACAGGGGGGATTCACCCCTCCACTTT. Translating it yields CASSYLDRGDSPLHF.